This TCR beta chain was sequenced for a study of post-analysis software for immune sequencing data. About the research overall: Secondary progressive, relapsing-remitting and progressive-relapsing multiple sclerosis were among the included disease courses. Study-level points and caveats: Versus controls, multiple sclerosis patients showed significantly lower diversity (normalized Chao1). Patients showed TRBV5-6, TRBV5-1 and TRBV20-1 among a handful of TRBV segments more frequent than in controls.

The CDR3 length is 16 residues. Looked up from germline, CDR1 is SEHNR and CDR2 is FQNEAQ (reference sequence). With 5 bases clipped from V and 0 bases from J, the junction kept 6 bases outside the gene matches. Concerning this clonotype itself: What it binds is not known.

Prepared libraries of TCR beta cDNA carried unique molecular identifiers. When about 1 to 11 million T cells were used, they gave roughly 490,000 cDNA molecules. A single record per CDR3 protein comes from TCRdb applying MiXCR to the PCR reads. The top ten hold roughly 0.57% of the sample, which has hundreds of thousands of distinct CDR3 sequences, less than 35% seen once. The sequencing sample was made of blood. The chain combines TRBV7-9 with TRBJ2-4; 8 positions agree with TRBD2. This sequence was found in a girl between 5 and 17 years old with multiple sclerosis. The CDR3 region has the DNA TGTGCCAGCAGCCACGTAGCGGGAATAGCCAAAAACATTCAGTACTTC. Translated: CASSHVAGIAKNIQYF.